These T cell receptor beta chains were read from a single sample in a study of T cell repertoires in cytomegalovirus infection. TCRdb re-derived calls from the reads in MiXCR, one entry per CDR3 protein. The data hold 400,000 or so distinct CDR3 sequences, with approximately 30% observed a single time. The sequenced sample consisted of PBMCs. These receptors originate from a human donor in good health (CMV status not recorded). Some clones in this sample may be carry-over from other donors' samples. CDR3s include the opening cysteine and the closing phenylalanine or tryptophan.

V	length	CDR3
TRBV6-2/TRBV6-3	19	CASSNLGEEGYRGNQPQHF
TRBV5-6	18	CASSLVGVTSFSYNEQFF
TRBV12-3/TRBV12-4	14	CASSSSPGGWTAFF
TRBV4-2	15	CASSQEDASNQPQHF
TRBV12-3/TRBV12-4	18	CASSRSLGGRKPQETQYF
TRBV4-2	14	CASSQYESNQPQHF
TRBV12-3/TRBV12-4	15	CASSLGRGGEQPQHF
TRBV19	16	CASSDTPGRTNEKLFF
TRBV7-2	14	CASSFGSSYNEQFF
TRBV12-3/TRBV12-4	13	CASSLGTPHGYTF
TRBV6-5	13	CASSYSTSGGTHF
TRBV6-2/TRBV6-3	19	CASSYDRGQVGVGAGELFF
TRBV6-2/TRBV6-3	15	CASSSLKEITYEQYF
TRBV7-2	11	CASSSWYEQYF
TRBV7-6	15	CASSLSGAGQETQYF
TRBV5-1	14	CASSAGQGLGEQYF
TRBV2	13	CASSVAPQETQYF
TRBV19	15	CASRRGDGGTYEQYF
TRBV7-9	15	CASTFRDPLSYGYTF
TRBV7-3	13	CASSLTRGNIQYF
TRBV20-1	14	CSAKGGTSTDTQYF
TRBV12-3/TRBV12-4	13	CASTPGFSDTQYF
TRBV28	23	CASSLFRLPKSTDRTGSDYEQYF
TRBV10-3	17	CAISESGATPVNTEAFF
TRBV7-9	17	CASSLPLTSGDTDTQYF
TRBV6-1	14	CASSPTGSNYGYTF
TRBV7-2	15	CASSLEAGQTYEQYF
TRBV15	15	CATSHGDKYTYEQYF
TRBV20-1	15	CSARVPAKGDSPLHF
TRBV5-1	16	CASTETGSIRTDTQYF
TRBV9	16	CASSVGLVRFQETQYF
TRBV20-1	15	CSANPRQNLNYGYTF
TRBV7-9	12	CASSLETRDSTF
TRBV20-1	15	CSARTSGGDVETQYF
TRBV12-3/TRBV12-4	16	CASTLGGGGGINEQFF
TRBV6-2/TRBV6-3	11	CASSSKNIQYF
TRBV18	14	CASSPLRDSYEQYF
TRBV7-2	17	CASSLNSGAGWNTEAFF
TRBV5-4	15	CASSLAGGGGAEAFF
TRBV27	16	CASRPSGPLMAYEQYF
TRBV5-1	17	CASSLNPSGGVKETQYF
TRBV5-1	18	CASSLATSGGPRTDTQYF